This entry is about one T cell receptor beta chain. Antigen specificity is unknown. These data are taken from a study of shared clonotypes between healthy human individuals. Study-level results: Clonotype sharing among donors was expected to depend on sequencing depth.

The CDR3 totals 16 residues. Trimming removed 3 bases from V and 2 bases from J; junction bases left unmatched: 9. Germline V gene sequence: CDR1 MDHEN, CDR2 SYDVKM. Naive CD8 cells comprised CD45RO-negative, CCR7-positively selected cells, excluding terminally differentiated effector memory CD45RA+ cells. Generated by immunoSEQ multiplex PCR, the TCRdb table keeps only in-frame clones and is missing some. Of around 2,000,000 clones in the sample, about 93% were seen once. Material for sequencing was naive CD8+ T cells from PBMCs. The receptor was derived from a man between 18 and 29 years old in good health. Some clones in this sample may be carry-over from other donors' samples. The chain joins TRBV28 to TRBJ1-2; 7 bases line up with TRBD1. CDR3 loop: CASSFPHQGVNYGYTF. CDR3 bases: TGTGCCAGCAGTTTCCCGCACCAGGGGGTGAACTATGGCTACACCTTC.